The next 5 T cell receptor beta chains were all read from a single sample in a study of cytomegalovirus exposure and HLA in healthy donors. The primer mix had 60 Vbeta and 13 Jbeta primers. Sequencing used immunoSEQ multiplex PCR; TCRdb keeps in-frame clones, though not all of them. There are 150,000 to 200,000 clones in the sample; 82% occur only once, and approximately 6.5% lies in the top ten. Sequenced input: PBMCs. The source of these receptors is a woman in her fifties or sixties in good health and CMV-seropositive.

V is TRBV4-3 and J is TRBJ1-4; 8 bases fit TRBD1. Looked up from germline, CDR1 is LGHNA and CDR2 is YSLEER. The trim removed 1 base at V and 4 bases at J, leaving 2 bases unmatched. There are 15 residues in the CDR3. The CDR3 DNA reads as TGCGCCAGCAGCCAAGCCACAGGGGGTAATGAAAAACTGTTTTTT. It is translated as CASSQATGGNEKLFF.

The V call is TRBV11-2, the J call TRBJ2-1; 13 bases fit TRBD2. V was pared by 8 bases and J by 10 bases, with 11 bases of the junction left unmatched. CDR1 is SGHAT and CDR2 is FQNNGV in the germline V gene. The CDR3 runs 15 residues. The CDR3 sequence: CASRFPGLAGPEQFF. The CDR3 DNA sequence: TGTGCCAGCCGATTTCCGGGACTAGCGGGGCCCGAGCAGTTCTTC. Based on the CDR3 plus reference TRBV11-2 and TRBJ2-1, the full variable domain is EAGVAQSPRYKIIEKRQSVAFWCNPISGHATLYWYQQILGQGPKLLIQFQNNGVVDDSQLPKDRFSAERLKGVDSTLKIQPAKLEDSAVYLCASRFPGLAGPEQFFGPGTRLTVL.

This CDR3 reads CASSPRQGMNTEAFF. DNA of the CDR3: TGTGCCAGCAGCCCACGACAAGGCATGAACACTGAAGCTTTCTTT. This sequence joins TRBV5-4 and TRBJ1-1; D gene unclear. The CDR3 loop spans 15 amino acids. Trimming left V 4 bases short and J 0 bases short, with 13 bases between. Germline CDR1 SGHNT, CDR2 YYREEE (reference sequence).

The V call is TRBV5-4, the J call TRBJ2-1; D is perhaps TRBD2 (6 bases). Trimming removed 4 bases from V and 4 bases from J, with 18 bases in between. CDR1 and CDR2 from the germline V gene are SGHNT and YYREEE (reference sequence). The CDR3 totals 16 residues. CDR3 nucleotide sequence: TGTGCCAGCAGCCTCCTAACGGGAGTGGGATACAATGAGCAGTTCTTC. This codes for CASSLLTGVGYNEQFF.

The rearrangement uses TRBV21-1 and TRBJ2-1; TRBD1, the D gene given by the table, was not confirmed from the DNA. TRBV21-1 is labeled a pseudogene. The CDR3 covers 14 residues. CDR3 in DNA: TGTGCCAGCAGCAAAGGAAGGGGGCACAATGAGCAGTTCTTC. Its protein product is CASSKGRGHNEQFF.